This entry concerns a single T cell receptor beta chain. This entry comes from a study of cytotoxic CD8 clonotypes in ibrutinib-treated CLL. CDR1 is KGHSH and CDR2 is LQKENI in the germline V gene. V was shortened by 2 bases and J by 4 bases, with 7 bases between the two germline ends. The CDR3 contains 13 residues. TCRdb keeps only in-frame clones here, not all; method: immunoSEQ multiplex PCR. The repertoire includes 15,000 to 20,000 clones, 65% to 70% of them detected once, and 15% to 20% sits in the top ten. This specimen was PBMCs, taken before ibrutinib treatment. The source of this sequence is a human donor with chronic lymphocytic leukemia. The V and J genes are TRBV18 and TRBJ2-3, with D unresolved. Here the CDR3 DNA reads TGTGCCAGCTCACCAACATCGTCAGATACGCAGTATTTT. Its translation is CASSPTSSDTQYF.